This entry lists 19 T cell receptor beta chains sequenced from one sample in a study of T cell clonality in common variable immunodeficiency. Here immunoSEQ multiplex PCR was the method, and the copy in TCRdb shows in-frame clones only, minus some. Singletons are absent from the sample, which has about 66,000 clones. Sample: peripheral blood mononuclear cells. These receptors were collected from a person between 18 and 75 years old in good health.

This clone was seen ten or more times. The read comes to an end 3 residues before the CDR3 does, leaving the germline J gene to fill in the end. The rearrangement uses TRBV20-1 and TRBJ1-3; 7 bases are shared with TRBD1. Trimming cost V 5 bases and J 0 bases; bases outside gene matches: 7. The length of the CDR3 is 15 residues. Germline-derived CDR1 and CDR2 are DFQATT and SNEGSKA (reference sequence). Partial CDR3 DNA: TGCAGTGCTCTTCCGGGACAGAGCTCTGGAAACACC. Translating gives CSALPGQSSGNT. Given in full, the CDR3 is CSALPGQSSGNTIYF.

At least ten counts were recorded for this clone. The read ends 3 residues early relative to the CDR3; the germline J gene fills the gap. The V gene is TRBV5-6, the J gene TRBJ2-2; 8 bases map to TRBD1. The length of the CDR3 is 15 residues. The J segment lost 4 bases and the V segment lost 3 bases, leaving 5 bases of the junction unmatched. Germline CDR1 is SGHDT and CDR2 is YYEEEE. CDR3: CASSYTGTGTGELFF. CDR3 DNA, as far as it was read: TGTGCCAGCAGCTATACTGGGACAGGCACCGGGGAG. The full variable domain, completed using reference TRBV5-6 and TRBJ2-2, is DAGVTQSPTHLIKTRGQQVTLRCSPKSGHDTVSWYQQALGQGPQFIFQYYEEEERQRGNFPDRFSGHQFPNYSSELNVNALLLGDSALYLCASSYTGTGTGELFFGEGSRLTVL.

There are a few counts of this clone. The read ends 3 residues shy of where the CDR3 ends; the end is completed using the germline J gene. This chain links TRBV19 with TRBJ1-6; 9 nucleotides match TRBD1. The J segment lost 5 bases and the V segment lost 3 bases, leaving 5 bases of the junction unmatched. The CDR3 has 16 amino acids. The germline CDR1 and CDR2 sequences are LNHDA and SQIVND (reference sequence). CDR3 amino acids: CASSIRGQGHNSPLHF. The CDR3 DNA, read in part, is TGTGCCAGTAGTATCCGGGGACAGGGCCATAATTCACCC. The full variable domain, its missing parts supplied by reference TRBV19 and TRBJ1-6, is DGGITQSPKYLFRKEGQNVTLSCEQNLNHDAMYWYRQDPGQGLRLIYYSQIVNDFQKGDIAEGYSVSREKKESFPLTVTSAQKNPTAFYLCASSIRGQGHNSPLHFGNGTRLTVT.

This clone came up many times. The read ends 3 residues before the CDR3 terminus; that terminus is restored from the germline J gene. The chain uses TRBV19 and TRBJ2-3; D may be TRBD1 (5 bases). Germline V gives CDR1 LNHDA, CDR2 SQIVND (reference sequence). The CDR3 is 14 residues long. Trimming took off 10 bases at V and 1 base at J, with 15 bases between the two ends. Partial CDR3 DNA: TGTGCCACGAAACAGGCGCTCGGCACAGATACG. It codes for CATKQALGTDT. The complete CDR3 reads CATKQALGTDTQYF. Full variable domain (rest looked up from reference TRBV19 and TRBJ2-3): DGGITQSPKYLFRKEGQNVTLSCEQNLNHDAMYWYRQDPGQGLRLIYYSQIVNDFQKGDIAEGYSVSREKKESFPLTVTSAQKNPTAFYLCATKQALGTDTQYFGPGTRLTVL.

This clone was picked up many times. The sequenced part of the CDR3 DNA is TGTGCCAGCAGCTCCGGGACAGGGGTGTACAATGAG. This encodes CASSSGTGVYNE. The CDR3 as a whole reads CASSSGTGVYNEQFF. V and J are TRBV7-7 and TRBJ2-1, with 10 bases matching TRBD1. From the germline J gene comes the end of the CDR3, since the read stops 3 residues before it. V trimming: 4 bases; J trimming: 4 bases; junction bases outside the gene matches: 4. The CDR3 extends over 15 amino acids. Germline V CDR1 and CDR2: SSHAT, FNYEAQ (reference sequence).

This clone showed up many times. The CDR3 loop reads CSGTDFSSAKNIQYF. The CDR3 bases that were read are TGCAGTGGGACAGATTTCTCTTCAGCCAAAAACATT. The J gene is TRBJ2-4, the V gene TRBV20-1, with TRBD1 as a possible D gene (6 bases). Read sequence stops 3 residues before the CDR3 end, and the germline J gene provides the missing end. Trimming left V 7 bases short and J 0 bases short, with 16 bases between. CDR1 and CDR2 (germline): DFQATT, SNEGSKA (reference sequence). The CDR3 loop spans 15 amino acids.

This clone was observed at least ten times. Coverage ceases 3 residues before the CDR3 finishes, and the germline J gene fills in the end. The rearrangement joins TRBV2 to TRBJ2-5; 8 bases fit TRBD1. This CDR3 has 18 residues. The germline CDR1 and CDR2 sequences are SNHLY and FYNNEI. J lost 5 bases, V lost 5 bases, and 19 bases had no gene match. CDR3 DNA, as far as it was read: TGTGCCAGCAGTCCAAATTGGGGCCGACAGGGGAGCGGGGAGACC. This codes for CASSPNWGRQGSGET. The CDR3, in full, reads CASSPNWGRQGSGETQYF. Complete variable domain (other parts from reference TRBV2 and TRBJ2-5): EPEVTQTPSHQVTQMGQEVILRCVPISNHLYFYWYRQILGQKVEFLVSFYNNEISEKSEIFDDQFSVERPDGSNFTLKIRSTKLEDSAMYFCASSPNWGRQGSGETQYFGPGTRLLVL.

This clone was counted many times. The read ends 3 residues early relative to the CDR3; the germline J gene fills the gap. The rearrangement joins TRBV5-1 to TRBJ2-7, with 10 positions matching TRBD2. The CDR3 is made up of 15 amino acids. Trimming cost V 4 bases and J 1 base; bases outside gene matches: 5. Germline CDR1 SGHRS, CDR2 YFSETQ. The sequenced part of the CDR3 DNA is TGCGCCAGCAGCCCCAGAGCGGGAGGGTCCTACGAG. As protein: CASSPRAGGSYE. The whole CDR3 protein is CASSPRAGGSYEQYF.

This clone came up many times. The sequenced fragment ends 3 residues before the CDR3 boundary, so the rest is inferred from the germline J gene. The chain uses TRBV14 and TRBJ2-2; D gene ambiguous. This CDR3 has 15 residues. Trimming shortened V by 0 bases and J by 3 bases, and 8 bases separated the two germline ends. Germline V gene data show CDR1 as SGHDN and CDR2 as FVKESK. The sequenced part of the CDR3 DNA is TGTGCCAGCAGCCAAGACAAGGCCTACACCGGGGAG. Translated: CASSQDKAYTGE. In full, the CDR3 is CASSQDKAYTGELFF.

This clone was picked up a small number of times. The sequenced CDR3 bases are TGTGCCAGCAGCCCAGGAGGTGCGGGGAGCTCCTACAATGAG. This translates into CASSPGGAGSSYNE. The whole CDR3 protein reads CASSPGGAGSSYNEQFF. The V call is TRBV7-7, the J call TRBJ2-1; perhaps TRBD2 as D (6 bases). The read halts 3 residues ahead of the CDR3 end, with the missing end drawn from the germline J gene. V gave up 5 bases and J gave up 0 bases, with 17 bases separating them. Germline V CDR1 and CDR2: SSHAT, FNYEAQ (reference sequence). The CDR3 is 17 amino acids.

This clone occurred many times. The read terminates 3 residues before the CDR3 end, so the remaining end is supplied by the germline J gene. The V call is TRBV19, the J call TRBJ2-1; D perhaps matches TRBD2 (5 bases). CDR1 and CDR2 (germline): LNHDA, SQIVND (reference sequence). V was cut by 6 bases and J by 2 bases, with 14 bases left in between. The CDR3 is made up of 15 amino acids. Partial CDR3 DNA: TGTGCCAGTAGCCACGACAAGAGGGCCTACAATGAG. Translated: CASSHDKRAYNE. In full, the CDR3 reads CASSHDKRAYNEQFF. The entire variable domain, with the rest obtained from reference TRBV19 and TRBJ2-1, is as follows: DGGITQSPKYLFRKEGQNVTLSCEQNLNHDAMYWYRQDPGQGLRLIYYSQIVNDFQKGDIAEGYSVSREKKESFPLTVTSAQKNPTAFYLCASSHDKRAYNEQFFGPGTRLTVL.

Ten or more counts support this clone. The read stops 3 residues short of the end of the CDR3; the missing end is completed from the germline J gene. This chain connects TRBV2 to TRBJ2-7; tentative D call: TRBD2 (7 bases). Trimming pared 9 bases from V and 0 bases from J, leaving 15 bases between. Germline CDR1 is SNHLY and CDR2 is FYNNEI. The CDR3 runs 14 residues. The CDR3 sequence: CAREGGTLSYEQYF. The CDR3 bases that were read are TGTGCCAGGGAGGGGGGGACACTCTCCTACGAG.

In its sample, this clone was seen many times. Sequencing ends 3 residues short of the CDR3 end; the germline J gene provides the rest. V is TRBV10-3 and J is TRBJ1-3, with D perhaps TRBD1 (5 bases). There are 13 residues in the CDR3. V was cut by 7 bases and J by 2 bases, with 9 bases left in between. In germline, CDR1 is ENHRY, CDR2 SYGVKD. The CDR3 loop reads CAITGQPGNTIYF. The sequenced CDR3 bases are TGTGCCATCACCGGACAACCTGGAAACACC.

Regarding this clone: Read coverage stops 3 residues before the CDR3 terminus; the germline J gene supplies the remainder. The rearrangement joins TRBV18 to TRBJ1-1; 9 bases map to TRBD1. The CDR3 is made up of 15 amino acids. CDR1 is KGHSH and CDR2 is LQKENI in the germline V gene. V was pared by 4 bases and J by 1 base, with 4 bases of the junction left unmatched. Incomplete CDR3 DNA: TGTGCCAGCTCACGAGGACAGGGGCCGAACACTGAA. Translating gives CASSRGQGPNTE. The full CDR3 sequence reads CASSRGQGPNTEAFF.

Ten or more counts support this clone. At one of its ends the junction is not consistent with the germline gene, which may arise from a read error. The CDR3 protein is CANSPGTSRTDTQYF. The CDR3 DNA, read in part, is TGTGCCAACAGCCCAGGGACTTCTCGCACAGATACG. This chain links TRBV7-2 with TRBJ2-3; D possibly corresponds to TRBD2 (6 bases). The read comes to an end 3 residues before the CDR3 does, leaving the germline J gene to fill in the end. The CDR3 totals 15 residues. CDR1 SGHTA and CDR2 FQGNSA come from the germline V gene.

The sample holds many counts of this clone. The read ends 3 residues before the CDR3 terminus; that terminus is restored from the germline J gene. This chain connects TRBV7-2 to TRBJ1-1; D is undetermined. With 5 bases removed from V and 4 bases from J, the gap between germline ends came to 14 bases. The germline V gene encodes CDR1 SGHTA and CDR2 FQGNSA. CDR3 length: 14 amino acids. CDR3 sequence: CASSLWAAGTEAFF. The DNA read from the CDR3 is TGTGCCAGCAGCCTCTGGGCCGCGGGCACTGAA.

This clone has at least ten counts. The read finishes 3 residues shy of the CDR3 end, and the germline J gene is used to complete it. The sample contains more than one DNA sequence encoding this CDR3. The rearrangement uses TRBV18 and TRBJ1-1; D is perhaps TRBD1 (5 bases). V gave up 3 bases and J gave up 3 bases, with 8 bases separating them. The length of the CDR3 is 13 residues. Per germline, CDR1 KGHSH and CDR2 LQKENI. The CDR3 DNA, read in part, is TGTGCCAGCTCACCCGGGGGGGACACTGAA. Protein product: CASSPGGDTE. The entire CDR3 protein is CASSPGGDTEAFF. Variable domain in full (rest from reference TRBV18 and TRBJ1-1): NAGVMQNPRHLVRRRGQEARLRCSPMKGHSHVYWYRQLPEEGLKFMVYLQKENIIDESGMPKERFSAEFPKEGPSILRIQQVVRGDSAAYFCASSPGGDTEAFFGQGTRLTVV.

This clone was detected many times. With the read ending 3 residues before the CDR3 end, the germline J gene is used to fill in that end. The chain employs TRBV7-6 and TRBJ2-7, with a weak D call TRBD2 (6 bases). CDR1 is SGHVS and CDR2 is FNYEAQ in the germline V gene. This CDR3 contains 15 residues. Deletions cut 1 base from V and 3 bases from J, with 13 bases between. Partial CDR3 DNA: TGTGCCAGCAGCTTAGTTCGGGGGTTATTCTACGAG. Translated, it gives CASSLVRGLFYE. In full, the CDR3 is CASSLVRGLFYEQYF. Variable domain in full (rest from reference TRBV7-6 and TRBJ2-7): GAGVSQSPRYKVTKRGQDVALRCDPISGHVSLYWYRQALGQGPEFLTYFNYEAQQDKSGLPNDRFSAERPEGSISTLTIQRTEQRDSAMYRCASSLVRGLFYEQYFGPGTRLTVT.

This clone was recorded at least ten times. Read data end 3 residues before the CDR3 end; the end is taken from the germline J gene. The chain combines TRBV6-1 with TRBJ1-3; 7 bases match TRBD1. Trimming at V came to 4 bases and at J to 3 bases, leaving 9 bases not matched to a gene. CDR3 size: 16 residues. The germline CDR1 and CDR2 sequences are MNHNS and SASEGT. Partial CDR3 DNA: TGTGCCAGCAGTGCCGGGACAGTCAACGATGGAAACACC. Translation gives CASSAGTVNDGNT. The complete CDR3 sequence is CASSAGTVNDGNTIYF.